There are many counts of the clone carrying this TCR beta chain. Its antigen remains unidentified. The data are from a study of T-cell memory formation after mild COVID-19. Libraries for TCRalpha and TCRbeta carried sample barcodes and unique molecular identifiers via 5'RACE. Using its own MiXCR run on the 5' RACE reads, TCRdb lists one record per CDR3 protein. The sample lists 550,000 to 650,000 distinct CDR3 sequences; approximately 15% were seen once. Study-level findings and limits: Clones contracting day 15 to 85 were balanced CD4/CD8; later expanders leaned CD4+. Chiefly within CM and EM were the contracting CD4+ clones; CD8+ ones were within EMRA.

Per germline, CDR1 SEHNR and CDR2 FQNEAQ (reference sequence). The CDR3 covers 13 residues. V gave up 1 base and J gave up 8 bases, with 9 bases separating them. The rearrangement uses TRBV7-9 and TRBJ2-1; possible D gene TRBD2, 6 bases. Input material: PBMCs or a T cell subset sorted from them (not recorded which). The receptor was isolated from an adult woman who had mild COVID-19 (a few samples of this study predate the infection). Cell type and time point are not known. The CDR3 protein is CASSLGGVHEQFF. CDR3 in DNA: TGTGCCAGCAGCTTAGGGGGGGTGCATGAGCAGTTCTTC.